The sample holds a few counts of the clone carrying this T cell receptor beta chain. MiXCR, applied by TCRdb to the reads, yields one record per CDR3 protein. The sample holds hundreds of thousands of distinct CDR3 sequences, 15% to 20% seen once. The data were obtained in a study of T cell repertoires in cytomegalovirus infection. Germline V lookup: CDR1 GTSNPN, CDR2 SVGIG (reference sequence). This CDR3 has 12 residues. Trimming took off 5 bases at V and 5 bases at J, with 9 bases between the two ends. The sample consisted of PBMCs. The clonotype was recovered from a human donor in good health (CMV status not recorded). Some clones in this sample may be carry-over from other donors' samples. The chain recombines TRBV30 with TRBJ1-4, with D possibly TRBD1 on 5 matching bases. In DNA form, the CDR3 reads TGTGCCTGGGCGGGGCCGAATGAAAAACTGTTTTTT. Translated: CAWAGPNEKLFF.